The clone carrying this T cell receptor beta chain was found many times. Its antigen is not known. The data derive from a study of regulatory T cells in long-lasting Graves disease. Study outcomes and limitations: Persistent cases favored TRBV28, TRBJ1-2 and TRBJ2-5.

V shed 0 bases, J shed 2 bases, and the junction held 3 bases outside the gene matches. Germline values: CDR1 MGHRA, CDR2 YSYEKL. The CDR3 covers 15 residues. iRepertoire HTBI primers and Arm-PCR of CDR3 regions built TCR beta libraries. TCRdb redid the calling of the multiplex PCR reads with MiXCR, one entry per CDR3 protein. This sample has 350,000 to 450,000 distinct CDR3 sequences; about 11% occur once, and the top ten carry 18%. Sample time point: newly diagnosed GD, antithyroid drugs for less than 3 months. PBMCs were the source of the RNA used for TCR sequencing. These data were also reused for a study on T cells in Graves' hyperthyroidism and ophthalmopathy. That work states: No progression to ophthalmopathy during 18 months of follow-up defined stable disease. A set of HTBI primers served as the primers for a first-round RT-PCR of the TCR CDR3.

The chain is built from TRBV4-1 and TRBJ2-7; 8 nucleotides align to TRBD1. The sequence was collected from a woman between 18 and 29 years old with Graves disease. The specimen comprised peripheral blood mononuclear cells (PBMCs), sampled at new diagnosis, from a patient treated with antithyroid drugs. The CDR3 DNA reads TGCGCCAGCAGCCAAGAAACACAGGGGGCCTACGAGCAGTACTTC. This sequence encodes CASSQETQGAYEQYF.